This T cell receptor (beta chain) was sequenced during a study of T cell responses to AZD1222 COVID-19 vaccine. General study findings and limits: It was only a handful of AZD1222 recipients who were seropositive at baseline. Regions left unmutated in variants are reportedly the target of nearly half of spike-specific TCRs. Repertoire samples came only from after the peak T cell response.

Sequencing was performed with immunoSEQ multiplex PCR; in TCRdb, only in-frame clones are kept and a portion is missing. The table has approximately 120,000 clones, 80% to 90% seen once. A remark on this clone: Its target is unknown.

V was trimmed by 5 bases and J by 7 bases, leaving 17 bases between them. The CDR3 is 14 amino acids. Germline V gene lookup returns CDR1 MNHEY and CDR2 SVGAGI. The material was peripheral blood, obtained 28 days after the second AZD1222 dose. The receptor was isolated from an adult who received the AZD1222 COVID-19 vaccine. The rearrangement links TRBV6-5 to TRBJ1-2; D uncertain. The CDR3 loop reads CASSPWSVGAGYTF. The DNA for the CDR3 is TGTGCCAGCAGTCCATGGTCTGTAGGAGCTGGCTACACCTTC.